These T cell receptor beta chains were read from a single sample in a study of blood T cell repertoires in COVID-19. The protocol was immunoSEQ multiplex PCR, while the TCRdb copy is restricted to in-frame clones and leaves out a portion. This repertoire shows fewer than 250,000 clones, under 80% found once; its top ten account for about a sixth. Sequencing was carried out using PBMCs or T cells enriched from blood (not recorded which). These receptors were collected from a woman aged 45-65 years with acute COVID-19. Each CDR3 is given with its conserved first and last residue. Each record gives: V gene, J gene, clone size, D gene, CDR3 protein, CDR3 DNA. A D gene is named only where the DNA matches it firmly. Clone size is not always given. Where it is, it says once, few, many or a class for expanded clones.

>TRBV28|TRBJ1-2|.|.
CASSLGLSNGYTF
TGTGCCAGCAGTCTAGGCTTATCAAATGGCTACACCTTC
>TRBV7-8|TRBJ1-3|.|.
CASSSVRLVAGNTIYF
TGTGCCAGCAGCTCTGTGCGCTTAGTAGCTGGAAACACCATATATTTT
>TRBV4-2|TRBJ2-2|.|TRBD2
CASSQDLAGAANTGELFF
TGTGCCAGCAGCCAAGATCTAGCGGGGGCAGCGAACACCGGGGAGCTGTTTTTT
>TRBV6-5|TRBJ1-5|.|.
CASRKEGLGQPQHF
TGTGCCAGCAGGAAGGAGGGGTTGGGACAGCCCCAGCATTTT
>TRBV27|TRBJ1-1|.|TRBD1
CASSLWGQGTEAFF
TGTGCCAGCAGTTTATGGGGACAGGGAACTGAAGCTTTCTTT
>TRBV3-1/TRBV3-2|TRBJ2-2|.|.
CATLGARGTGELFF
TGTGCCACTTTGGGGGCGAGGGGTACCGGGGAGCTGTTTTTT
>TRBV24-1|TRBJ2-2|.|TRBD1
CATSDLTGGFKTGELFF
TGTGCCACCAGTGATTTGACAGGGGGCTTTAAAACCGGGGAGCTGTTTTTT
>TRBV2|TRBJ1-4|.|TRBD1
CASSPQDRDLFF
TGTGCCAGCAGTCCCCAGGACAGGGATCTGTTTTTT
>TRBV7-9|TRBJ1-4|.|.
CASSFPTPLSATNEKLFF
TGTGCCAGCAGCTTTCCCACCCCCCTCTCGGCAACTAATGAAAAACTGTTTTTT
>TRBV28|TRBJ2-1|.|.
CASSLRREQFF
TGTGCCAGCAGTCTCCGGCGGGAGCAGTTCTTC
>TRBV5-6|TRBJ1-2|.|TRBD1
CASSSGTANYGYTF
TGTGCCAGCAGCTCCGGGACAGCCAACTATGGCTACACCTTC
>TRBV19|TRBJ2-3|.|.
CASSIRGRMEYF
TGTGCCAGTAGTATTAGGGGCAGGATGGAATATTTT
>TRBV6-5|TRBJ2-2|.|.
CASRATGTGELFF
TGTGCCAGCAGAGCTACAGGCACCGGGGAGCTGTTTTTT
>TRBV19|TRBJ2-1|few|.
CASSIWLAQYNEQFF
TGTGCCAGTAGTATTTGGCTAGCGCAGTACAATGAGCAGTTCTTC
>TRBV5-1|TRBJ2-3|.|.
CASSFPAGDTQYF
TGCGCCAGCAGCTTCCCAGCGGGAGATACGCAGTATTTT
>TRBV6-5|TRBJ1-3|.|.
CASSYIGGSGNTIYF
TGTGCCAGCAGTTACATCGGGGGATCTGGAAACACCATATATTTT
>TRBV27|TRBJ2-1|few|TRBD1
CASSSLRDSNYNEQFF
TGTGCCAGCAGTTCGCTCCGGGACAGTAACTACAATGAGCAGTTCTTC
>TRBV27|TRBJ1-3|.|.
CASSSPSSSGNTIYF
TGTGCCAGCAGCTCCCCCTCTAGCTCTGGAAACACCATATATTTT
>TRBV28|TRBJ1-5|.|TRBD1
CASSSTGTGGNQPQHF
TGTGCCAGCAGTTCTACCGGGACAGGGGGCAATCAGCCCCAGCATTTT
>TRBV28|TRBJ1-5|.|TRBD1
CASSRFQRAGGNQPQHF
TGTGCCAGCAGTCGGTTTCAGCGGGCAGGGGGCAATCAGCCTCAGCATTTT